The sample holds a few counts of the clone carrying this T cell receptor beta chain. The CDR3 length is 14 residues. Germline V gives CDR1 GTSNPN, CDR2 SVGIG (reference sequence). V was clipped by 0 bases and J by 2 bases, with 8 bases between them. TCRdb's copy holds only in-frame clones and misses some; the assay was immunoSEQ multiplex PCR. Here the sample spans approximately 480,000 clones, roughly 87% being singletons. The data were obtained in a study of Ad26.COV2.S vaccination and SARS-CoV-2 variants. Treatment described: approximately 18 received Ad26.COV2.S at low or high dose, single or two shots; about 5 received placebo; per-sample allocation not given. Sampling took place 63 days after the first vaccine or placebo injection. Ad26 vector vaccine expressed Wuhan-strain SARS-CoV-2 spike.

The sequence was collected from a person aged 18-65 years who received the Ad26.COV2.S COVID-19 vaccine or a placebo. V gene TRBV30 combines with J gene TRBJ1-5; D is unresolved. This specimen consisted of peripheral blood, obtained in a trial of Ad26.COV2.S vaccine versus placebo. CDR3 DNA: TGTGCCTGGAGTGTACCTTGGGGCAATCAGCCCCAGCATTTT. Its protein is CAWSVPWGNQPQHF.